The rows below give T cell receptor beta chains drawn from one sample of a study of blood T cell repertoires in COVID-19. The repertoire was sequenced with immunoSEQ multiplex PCR; TCRdb's copy has only in-frame clones and lacks some. The sample consists of about 390,000 clones, approximately 89% of them appearing once. Source material: peripheral blood. These receptors all stem from a woman aged 55-70 years with COVID-19, enrolled during active disease. Each CDR3 is given with its conserved first and last residue. Each record gives: J gene, D gene, V gene, clone size, CDR3 protein, CDR3 DNA. A D gene is named only where the DNA matches it firmly. Size values are once, few and many counts, or a class for expanded clones, and some rows have none.

TRBJ1-2	NA	TRBV14	NA	CASSPSRGGGYTF	TGTGCCAGCAGCCCCAGCAGGGGCGGTGGCTACACCTTC
TRBJ2-7	NA	TRBV19	NA	CASSMGGTRMYEQYF	TGTGCCAGTAGTATGGGGGGAACGCGTATGTACGAGCAGTACTTC
TRBJ1-1	NA	TRBV6-1	few	CASSEVGQSAEAFF	TGTGCCAGCAGTGAGGTGGGGCAGAGCGCTGAAGCTTTCTTT
TRBJ1-1	NA	TRBV6-5	NA	CASSFHEVGTEAFF	TGTGCCAGCAGTTTCCATGAGGTAGGAACTGAAGCTTTCTTT
TRBJ1-4	NA	TRBV28	NA	CASSFTRTEHGEKLFF	TGTGCCAGCAGTTTTACTCGGACAGAGCACGGTGAAAAACTGTTTTTT
TRBJ2-2	NA	TRBV11-3	once	CASSLRALGGTGELFF	TGTGCCAGCAGCTTACGGGCTCTCGGGGGCACCGGGGAGCTGTTTTTT
TRBJ1-3	NA	TRBV6-1	many	CASSEGPGNTIYF	TGTGCCAGCAGTGAGGGCCCTGGAAACACCATATATTTT
TRBJ2-5	TRBD2	TRBV20-1	NA	CSASPGTSRETQYF	TGCAGTGCTAGTCCCGGGACTAGTCGTGAGACCCAGTACTTC
TRBJ2-2	TRBD1	TRBV30	NA	CAWSGPGQGGTGELFF	TGTGCCTGGAGCGGCCCTGGACAGGGAGGAACCGGGGAGCTGTTTTTT
TRBJ1-1	NA	TRBV5-8	NA	CASSRGGWNTEAFF	TGTGCCAGCAGCCGCGGCGGGTGGAACACTGAAGCTTTCTTT
TRBJ1-1	NA	TRBV5-5	NA	CASSLDRDDTEAFF	TGTGCCAGCAGCTTGGACAGAGACGACACTGAAGCTTTCTTT
TRBJ1-3	NA	TRBV18	NA	CASSPQTQGPGAGNTIYF	TGTGCCAGCTCACCTCAAACCCAGGGGCCAGGGGCTGGAAACACCATATATTTT
TRBJ2-1	TRBD2	TRBV9	NA	CASSVLAGSYNEQFF	TGTGCCAGCAGCGTTCTAGCGGGGTCCTACAATGAGCAGTTCTTC
TRBJ2-3	TRBD2	TRBV24-1	NA	CATSDLGTSGTSTDTQYF	TGTGCCACCAGTGATTTGGGGACTAGCGGAACTAGCACAGATACGCAGTATTTT
TRBJ2-7	TRBD1	TRBV12-3/TRBV12-4	NA	CASSLGGQIEQYF	TGTGCCAGCAGTTTAGGGGGACAGATCGAGCAGTACTTC
TRBJ2-2	TRBD2	TRBV7-8	once	CASSRLAMNTGELFF	TGTGCCAGCAGCCGACTAGCGATGAACACCGGGGAGCTGTTTTTT
TRBJ2-7	NA	TRBV27	NA	CASSLGRGIYEQYF	TGTGCCAGCAGTTTGGGGAGGGGGATCTACGAGCAGTACTTC
TRBJ1-5	NA	TRBV28	NA	CASSKSGVLGNQPQHF	TGTGCCAGCAGTAAATCAGGGGTCTTAGGCAATCAGCCCCAGCATTTT
TRBJ1-6	TRBD1	TRBV19	NA	CASSIGTGVGSPLHF	TGTGCCAGTAGTATTGGGACAGGGGTAGGTTCACCCCTCCACTTT
TRBJ1-3	NA	TRBV28	once	CASSFPGVGNTIYF	TGTGCCAGCAGTTTTCCAGGGGTCGGAAACACCATATATTTT
TRBJ2-2	TRBD1	TRBV30	NA	CAWGRGTGGTGELFF	TGTGCCTGGGGGAGAGGGACAGGGGGCACCGGGGAGCTGTTTTTT
TRBJ2-6	TRBD1	TRBV11-3	NA	CASSLEGQGISGANVLTF	TGTGCCAGCAGCTTAGAGGGACAGGGGATCTCTGGGGCCAACGTCCTGACTTTC
TRBJ1-2	TRBD1	TRBV28	NA	CASSHMAGGFGYTF	TGTGCCAGCAGCCACATGGCAGGGGGCTTTGGCTACACCTTC
TRBJ1-5	TRBD1	TRBV19	once	CASSNDRGGNQPQHF	TGTGCCAGTAGTAACGACAGGGGCGGCAATCAGCCCCAGCATTTT
TRBJ1-1	TRBD1	TRBV29-1	NA	CSVDPPLTGVGNTEAFF	TGCAGCGTTGACCCACCGCTGACAGGGGTGGGGAACACTGAAGCTTTCTTT
TRBJ1-6	TRBD1	TRBV14	NA	CASSQFVGTANSPLHF	TGTGCCAGCAGCCAATTTGTCGGGACAGCTAATTCACCCCTCCACTTT
TRBJ2-6	NA	TRBV5-4	NA	CASSPELNSGANVLTF	TGTGCCAGCAGCCCGGAGTTGAACTCTGGGGCCAACGTCCTGACTTTC
TRBJ1-5	TRBD1	TRBV3-1/TRBV3-2	once	CASSLVSVVGTGKHSNQPQHF	TGTGCCAGCAGCCTAGTTAGCGTAGTAGGGACAGGGAAACATAGCAATCAGCCCCAGCATTTT
TRBJ1-1	NA	TRBV11-2	NA	CASSSHGGNTEAFF	TGTGCCAGCAGCTCCCACGGGGGGAACACTGAAGCTTTCTTT
TRBJ1-6	TRBD1	TRBV6-5	NA	CASSRGQGVSPLHF	TGTGCCAGCAGTAGGGGACAGGGAGTCTCACCCCTCCACTTT
TRBJ2-5	TRBD2	TRBV5-4	NA	CASSSATSGGLETQYF	TGTGCCAGCAGCTCGGCGACTAGCGGGGGGCTTGAGACCCAGTACTTC
TRBJ2-7	TRBD1	TRBV10-3	NA	CAISEDRGSLYEQYF	TGTGCCATCAGTGAAGACAGGGGATCCCTTTACGAGCAGTACTTC
TRBJ1-2	TRBD1	TRBV15	NA	CATSAQGNYGYTF	TGTGCCACCAGCGCACAGGGGAACTATGGCTACACCTTC
TRBJ2-1	NA	TRBV5-1	NA	CASSLRGGEQFF	TGCGCCAGCAGCTTAAGGGGAGGTGAGCAGTTCTTC
TRBJ1-5	NA	TRBV3-1/TRBV3-2	NA	CASSRNSDSGPQHF	TGTGCCAGCAGCCGAAACAGTGATTCTGGGCCCCAGCATTTT
TRBJ1-5	TRBD1	TRBV4-2	NA	CASRYGQGGNQPQHF	TGTGCCAGCCGTTATGGACAGGGTGGGAATCAGCCCCAGCATTTT
TRBJ2-1	TRBD2	TRBV11-2	NA	CASSRLAGGYNEQFF	TGTGCCAGCAGCCGACTAGCGGGGGGATACAATGAGCAGTTCTTC
TRBJ2-1	NA	TRBV14	NA	CASSQKGAGAGPYNEQFF	TGTGCCAGCAGCCAAAAAGGGGCAGGGGCAGGGCCATACAATGAGCAGTTCTTC
TRBJ1-2	TRBD1	TRBV5-6	NA	CASSFLTGTGGYTF	TGTGCCAGCAGCTTCTTGACAGGGACTGGGGGCTACACCTTC
TRBJ1-3	TRBD1	TRBV4-1	few	CASSPTGGTGNTIYF	TGCGCCAGCAGCCCGACAGGGGGCACTGGAAACACCATATATTTT
TRBJ1-2	NA	TRBV9	NA	CASTLRGGGYGYTF	TGTGCCAGCACCCTCCGGGGGGGTGGCTATGGCTACACCTTC
TRBJ1-2	NA	TRBV5-1	NA	CASSLGGRHGYTF	TGCGCCAGCAGCTTGGGGGGGAGGCATGGCTACACCTTC
TRBJ1-2	NA	TRBV5-1	NA	CASSSWTGANYGYTF	TGCGCCAGCAGTTCTTGGACGGGGGCTAACTATGGCTACACCTTC
TRBJ2-2	TRBD1	TRBV7-6	once	CASSKTPGTGGSGELFF	TGTGCCAGCAGCAAAACGCCCGGGACAGGGGGGTCCGGGGAGCTGTTTTTT
TRBJ2-7	TRBD1	TRBV2	NA	CASSLTGGPYEQYF	TGTGCCAGCAGTCTCACAGGGGGCCCCTACGAGCAGTACTTC
TRBJ2-1	TRBD2	TRBV7-3	NA	CASSLTSGGRHPQFF	TGTGCCAGCAGCTTAACTAGCGGGGGCCGACACCCGCAGTTCTTC
TRBJ1-1	TRBD1	TRBV6-2/TRBV6-3	few	CASSSNLQTGAEAFF	TGTGCCAGCAGTTCCAACCTCCAGACAGGGGCTGAAGCTTTCTTT
TRBJ2-2	TRBD2	TRBV28	NA	CASESGGAGTGELFF	TGTGCCAGCGAAAGCGGGGGGGCAGGGACCGGGGAGCTGTTTTTT
TRBJ1-4	NA	TRBV27	few	CATRRASNEKLFF	TGTGCCACCCGGAGGGCCTCTAATGAAAAACTGTTTTTT
TRBJ1-1	NA	TRBV5-1	NA	CASTLGGLGNTEAFF	TGCGCCAGCACCCTCGGGGGGTTAGGGAACACTGAAGCTTTCTTT
TRBJ1-5	NA	TRBV5-1	NA	CASSLGGRDNQPQHF	TGCGCCAGCAGCCTCGGTGGCAGGGACAATCAGCCCCAGCATTTT
TRBJ1-5	NA	TRBV6-5	NA	CASSPSKGAIWPQHF	TGTGCCAGCAGTCCAAGCAAAGGGGCCATATGGCCCCAGCATTTT
TRBJ1-1	NA	TRBV5-1	NA	CASSLYRERSAEAFF	TGCGCCAGCAGCTTGTACCGGGAGCGGTCGGCTGAAGCTTTCTTT
TRBJ2-6	TRBD1	TRBV6-5	NA	CASSYSGTVVLTF	TGTGCCAGCAGTTACTCCGGGACAGTCGTCCTGACTTTC
TRBJ1-5	TRBD1	TRBV19	NA	CASSSRRTGGRWNQPQHF	TGTGCCAGTAGTAGCCGCAGGACAGGGGGACGTTGGAATCAGCCCCAGCATTTT
TRBJ2-7	NA	TRBV18	NA	CASSAGSSYEQYF	TGTGCCAGCTCAGCGGGGTCCTCCTACGAGCAGTACTTC
TRBJ2-7	TRBD1	TRBV19	NA	CASSKGTGSSYEQYF	TGTGCCAGTAGTAAAGGGACAGGGAGCTCCTACGAGCAGTACTTC